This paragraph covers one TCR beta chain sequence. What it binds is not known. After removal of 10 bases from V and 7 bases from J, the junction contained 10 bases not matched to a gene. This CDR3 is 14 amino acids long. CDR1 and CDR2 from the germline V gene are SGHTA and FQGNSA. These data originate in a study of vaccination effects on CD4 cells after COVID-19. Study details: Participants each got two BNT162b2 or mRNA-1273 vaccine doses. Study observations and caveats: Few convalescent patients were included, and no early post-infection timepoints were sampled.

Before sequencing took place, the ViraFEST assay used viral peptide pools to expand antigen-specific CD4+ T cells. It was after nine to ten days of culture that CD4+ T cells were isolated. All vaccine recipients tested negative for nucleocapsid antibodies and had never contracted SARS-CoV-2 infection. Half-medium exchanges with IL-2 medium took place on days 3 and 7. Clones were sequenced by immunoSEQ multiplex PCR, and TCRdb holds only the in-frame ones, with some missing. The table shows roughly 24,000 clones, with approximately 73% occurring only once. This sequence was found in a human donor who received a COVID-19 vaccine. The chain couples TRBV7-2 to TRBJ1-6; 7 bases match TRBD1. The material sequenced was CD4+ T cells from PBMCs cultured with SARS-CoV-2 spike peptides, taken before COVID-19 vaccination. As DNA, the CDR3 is TGTGCCACCGGCCGGACAGGACTAAATTCACCCCTCCACTTT. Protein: CATGRTGLNSPLHF.